Each of the 27 T cell receptor beta chains below was sequenced from the same sample in a study of post-analysis software for immune sequencing data. General study points: In patients, four to six TRBV segments were more frequent than in controls, with TRBV5-6, TRBV5-1 and TRBV20-1 among them.

No antigens are known for them. Unique molecular identifiers were present in the TCR beta cDNA libraries. TCRdb re-called the PCR reads through MiXCR, storing one row per CDR3 protein. Of a few hundred thousand distinct CDR3 sequences listed, approximately 34% are singletons. The sequencing sample was made of blood. These receptors were obtained from a girl between 2 and 17 years old with multiple sclerosis.

The chain joins TRBV7-3 to TRBJ2-5; 9 nucleotides align to TRBD1. The junction had 7 bases not matched to a gene; V was cut back by 4 bases and J by 4 bases. The CDR3 has 15 amino acids. CDR1 and CDR2 (germline): SGHTA, FQGTGA. CDR3 region: CASSYGTGSGETQYF. The CDR3 DNA reads TGTGCCAGCAGCTATGGGACAGGGTCTGGAGAGACCCAGTACTTC.

This clonotype was observed a few times. This chain uses TRBV29-1 with TRBJ2-1; possible D gene TRBD2, 5 bases. Looked up from germline, CDR1 is SQVTM and CDR2 is ANQGSEA. This CDR3 comprises 12 residues. With 7 bases removed from V and 5 bases from J, the gap between germline ends came to 12 bases. The CDR3 spells CSADGNHNEQFF. CDR3 coding DNA: TGCAGCGCCGACGGGAACCACAATGAGCAGTTCTTC.

The V gene is TRBV5-1, the J gene TRBJ1-1, with D hard to call. The CDR3 length is 15 residues. Per germline, CDR1 SGHRS and CDR2 YFSETQ. The V end was cut by 4 bases, the J end by 4 bases, with 17 bases between. CDR3 bases: TGCGCCAGCAGCGGTACGGGCCTCCGTGGCACTGAAGCTTTCTTT. Amino acids: CASSGTGLRGTEAFF. Using reference TRBV5-1 and TRBJ1-1 for the parts outside the CDR3, the full variable domain is KAGVTQTPRYLIKTRGQQVTLSCSPISGHRSVSWYQQTPGQGLQFLFEYFSETQRNKGNFPGRFSGRQFSNSRSEMNVSTLELGDSALYLCASSGTGLRGTEAFFGQGTRLTVV.

The V and J genes are TRBV27 and TRBJ2-5, with D maybe TRBD2 (5 bases). Trimming took off 2 bases at V and 5 bases at J, with 18 bases between the two ends. CDR1 MNHEY and CDR2 SMNVEV come from the germline V gene (reference sequence). The CDR3 covers 16 residues. CDR3 in amino acids: CASSLGPRGSMETQYF. CDR3 DNA sequence: TGTGCCAGCAGTTTAGGGCCCCGGGGTTCAATGGAGACCCAGTACTTC.

The chain links TRBV20-1 to TRBJ2-2, with 8 positions matching TRBD1. Trimming removed 1 base from V and 5 bases from J; junction bases left unmatched: 6. The germline gives CDR1 DFQATT, CDR2 SNEGSKA (reference sequence). The length of the CDR3 is 15 residues. The CDR3 loop is CSARASDRGTGELFF. As DNA, the CDR3 is TGCAGTGCTAGAGCTTCCGACAGGGGTACCGGGGAGCTGTTTTTT.

The rearrangement joins TRBV9 to TRBJ2-2, with D possibly TRBD2 on 5 matching bases. The germline V and J ends were trimmed by 5 bases and 5 bases, with 10 bases remaining between them. The CDR3 loop spans 13 amino acids. Germline V gene data show CDR1 as SGDLS and CDR2 as YYNGEE. The CDR3 coding sequence is TGTGCCAGCAGAGAGGGCCAGACCGGGGAGCTGTTTTTT. This gives the protein CASREGQTGELFF.

The rearrangement joins TRBV6-5 to TRBJ1-2, with TRBD1 matching over 9 bases. CDR1 and CDR2 from the germline V gene are MNHEY and SVGAGI. The CDR3 covers 12 residues. V was clipped by 5 bases and J by 8 bases; unmatched bases: 3. CDR3 sequence (DNA): TGTGCCAGCAGTAGACAGGGGGGCGGCTACACCTTC. Encoded protein: CASSRQGGGYTF.

The chain combines TRBV6-8 with TRBJ2-7; no clear D gene. Trimming took off 6 bases at V and 1 base at J, with 13 bases between the two ends. Germline values: CDR1 MNHGY, CDR2 SAAAGT. The CDR3 spans 14 residues. The CDR3 sequence is CASRRGHKSYEQYF. The DNA of the CDR3 is TGTGCCAGCAGGCGCGGCCATAAGTCCTACGAGCAGTACTTC.

The table lists this clonotype with a few counts. The chain uses TRBV11-2 and TRBJ2-5; TRBD1 is a possible D gene (5 bases). Germline V gene lookup returns CDR1 SGHAT and CDR2 FQNNGV. Trimming cost V 0 bases and J 4 bases, with 15 bases left between them. The CDR3 is 16 amino acids. CDR3 sequence (DNA): TGTGCCAGCAGCTTAGATCGGACACTGGTAGGAGAGACCCAGTACTTC. It yields the protein CASSLDRTLVGETQYF.

This clonotype was detected only a few times. The chain recombines TRBV25-1 with TRBJ1-2; no clear D. The CDR3 contains 13 residues. CDR1 is MGHDK and CDR2 is SYGVNS in the germline V gene. Trimming removed 4 bases at V and 8 bases at J, with 14 bases between. The CDR3 bases are TGTGCCAGCAGTGCGTCGAACTTTGGAGGCTACACCTTC. Its translation: CASSASNFGGYTF.

This clonotype was picked up a small number of times. The chain has TRBV20-1 and TRBJ2-3, with 11 bases identical to TRBD2. The V gene's germline CDR1 is DFQATT and CDR2 SNEGSKA (reference sequence). After removal of 5 bases from V and 2 bases from J, the junction contained 9 bases not matched to a gene. The CDR3 is made up of 16 amino acids. CDR3 in DNA: TGCAGTGCTGACCCACTAGCGGGGGCCTTCACAGATACGCAGTATTTT. Translation gives CSADPLAGAFTDTQYF.

This clonotype was seen more than once but under ten times. This rearrangement joins TRBV12-3 or TRBV12-4 to TRBJ1-5, with TRBD1 as a possible D gene (6 bases). Trimming took 5 bases from V and 2 from J, leaving 16 bases between them. This CDR3 is built from 16 residues. Written as DNA, the CDR3 is TGTGCCAGCAGTCGTATTACAGGGTCGGGCAATCAGCCCCAGCATTTT. It yields the protein CASSRITGSGNQPQHF.

The J gene is TRBJ2-1, the V gene TRBV5-1; 7 bases map to TRBD1. The CDR3 totals 15 residues. Germline assignment: CDR1 SGHRS and CDR2 YFSETQ. V lost 5 bases and J lost 1; bases outside the gene matches: 6. The CDR3 DNA reads as TGCGCCAGCAGAGATGACAGGGATTCCTACAATGAGCAGTTCTTC. Its translation: CASRDDRDSYNEQFF.

CDR3 in amino acids: CSATGRGGYPGELFF. CDR3 nucleotides: TGCAGTGCTACGGGTCGGGGGGGCTACCCCGGGGAGCTGTTTTTT. The chain joins TRBV20-1 to TRBJ2-2; 8 nucleotides align to TRBD2. The length of the CDR3 is 15 residues. The junction had 10 bases not matched to a gene; V was cut back by 4 bases and J by 6 bases. Germline loops: CDR1 DFQATT, CDR2 SNEGSKA (reference sequence).

Only a few counts were recorded for this clonotype. This chain uses TRBV6-5 with TRBJ2-3; D possibly corresponds to TRBD2 (6 bases). The CDR3 totals 13 residues. From germline, CDR1 is MNHEY and CDR2 SVGAGI. V lost 2 bases and J lost 4, with 7 bases in between. The CDR3 spells CASSYPGADTQYF. The CDR3 coding sequence is TGTGCCAGCAGTTACCCGGGGGCAGATACGCAGTATTTT.

This clonotype occurred a few times. This chain joins TRBV12-3 or TRBV12-4 and TRBJ2-7; tentative D call: TRBD2 (6 bases). V shed 10 bases and J shed 2 bases, with 9 bases lying between them. The CDR3 spans 11 residues. CDR3 in amino acids: CAIGSPYEQYF. The CDR3 DNA follows: TGTGCCATCGGGAGCCCCTACGAGCAGTACTTC.

V and J are TRBV19 and TRBJ2-3; possible D gene TRBD1, 6 bases. Between the trimmed V and J ends, which lost 7 bases and 6 bases, there was a span of 14 bases. The germline V gene encodes CDR1 LNHDA and CDR2 SQIVND (reference sequence). The CDR3 loop spans 13 amino acids. The CDR3 bases are TGTGCCAGTAACCTACAGGGTGACGATACGCAGTATTTT. It is translated as CASNLQGDDTQYF.

The chain combines TRBV24-1 with TRBJ2-5; tentatively, D is TRBD1 or TRBD2 (5 bases each). CDR1 is KGHDR, CDR2 SFDVKD, per germline. The CDR3 runs to 14 residues. Trimming took off 5 bases at V and 3 bases at J, with 12 bases between the two ends. The CDR3 spells CATSVSWGKETQYF. The CDR3 DNA follows: TGTGCCACCAGTGTCTCGTGGGGGAAAGAGACCCAGTACTTC.

The chain carries TRBV7-2 and TRBJ1-2; TRBD1 aligns across 7 bases. Germline V lookup: CDR1 SGHTA, CDR2 FQGNSA. J gave up 9 bases and V 5 bases, and 15 bases lay outside the gene matches. CDR3 length: 15 residues. The DNA for the CDR3 is TGTGCCAGCAGCACGCCGGGACAGATCTATGTCAGCTACACCTTC. This codes for CASSTPGQIYVSYTF.

V is TRBV7-2 and J is TRBJ2-7, with 11 bases that match TRBD1. V dropped 5 bases and J dropped 13; count of bases not matched to a gene: 16. Germline assignment: CDR1 SGHTA and CDR2 FQGNSA. The CDR3 sequence is 15 residues long. This CDR3 is CASSPGQGAEETHYF. For the CDR3, the DNA is TGTGCCAGCAGCCCCGGACAGGGGGCGGAAGAGACCCATTACTTC.

This clonotype was found a few times. The genes are TRBV20-1 and TRBJ2-4; 8 positions agree with TRBD1. The junction had 9 bases not matched to a gene; V was cut back by 8 bases and J by 0 bases. Germline CDR1 is DFQATT and CDR2 is SNEGSKA (reference sequence). The CDR3 has 15 amino acids. DNA for the CDR3: TGCAGTACGGGTAGACAGGGGCTAGCCAAAAACATTCAGTACTTC. Protein sequence: CSTGRQGLAKNIQYF.

This clonotype was counted between two and nine times. V gene TRBV15 combines with J gene TRBJ2-3; possible D gene TRBD2, 6 bases. CDR1 and CDR2 from the germline V gene are LNHNV and YYDKDF (reference sequence). The CDR3 is made up of 15 amino acids. The V and J ends lost 0 bases and 9 bases respectively, with 16 bases between them. CDR3: CATSRDGTLRETQYF. The CDR3 DNA follows: TGTGCCACCAGCAGAGATGGGACCCTCCGGGAGACGCAGTATTTT.

V is TRBV15 and J is TRBJ2-5; D is possibly TRBD1 or TRBD2 (5 bases each). Germline CDR1 reads LNHNV; CDR2 reads YYDKDF (reference sequence). Deletions cut 0 bases from V and 4 bases from J, with 12 bases between. The CDR3 has 15 residues. The CDR3 here is CATSREQEALETQYF. CDR3 nucleotides: TGTGCCACCAGCAGAGAACAGGAGGCGTTAGAGACCCAGTACTTC.

This clonotype was observed a handful of times. The chain has TRBV29-1 and TRBJ1-2; D uncertain. Germline V gene data show CDR1 as SQVTM and CDR2 as ANQGSEA. This CDR3 has 13 residues. The V end lost 5 bases, the J end lost 2 bases, and 12 bases lay between the germline ends. The CDR3: CSVRPALNYGYTF. DNA for the CDR3: TGCAGCGTTAGGCCGGCCCTGAACTATGGCTACACCTTC.

The rearrangement joins TRBV29-1 to TRBJ2-4; tentative D call: TRBD1 (6 bases). Germline V lookup: CDR1 SQVTM, CDR2 ANQGSEA. V shed 4 bases and J shed 6 bases, with 10 bases lying between them. The CDR3 spans 12 residues. The CDR3 nucleotides are TGCAGCGTTGTGTCAGGGGTAAACATTCAGTACTTC. Amino acid sequence: CSVVSGVNIQYF.

This clonotype was counted a few times. J is TRBJ1-4 and V is TRBV5-1; D call uncertain. Germline CDR1 SGHRS, CDR2 YFSETQ. The CDR3 length is 13 residues. V was pared by 0 bases and J by 8 bases, with 8 bases between. CDR3 region: CASSLASREKLFF. The CDR3 DNA reads as TGCGCCAGCAGCTTGGCCTCCAGGGAAAAACTGTTTTTT.

V and J are TRBV15 and TRBJ2-5; TRBD2 is a possible D gene (5 bases). Germline CDR1 LNHNV, CDR2 YYDKDF (reference sequence). Trimming took 0 bases from V and 4 from J, leaving 12 bases between them. The CDR3 is 15 amino acids. Here the CDR3 reads CATSREEGYGETQYF. The CDR3 DNA follows: TGTGCCACCAGCAGAGAAGAGGGATATGGAGAGACCCAGTACTTC.